This T cell receptor beta chain is from a study of cytomegalovirus exposure and HLA in healthy donors. Points from the study as a whole: Productive status was seen about 87% or about 30% of the time for most TCR beta V segments in an earlier analysis. HLA restriction was apparent for most CMV-associated TCR beta chains in a later analysis. Upon later analysis, TCR association rates were observed to vary by HLA locus, being highest for DRB1 and lowest for HLA-C.

With respect to this clone: The antigen remains unidentified.

The PCR ran on 60 Vbeta and 13 Jbeta primers. The table came from immunoSEQ multiplex PCR; TCRdb's copy has only in-frame clones and leaves some out. The repertoire holds 150,000 to 200,000 clones, with about 86% as singletons. Deletions cut 3 bases from V and 7 bases from J, with 12 bases between. Per the germline V gene, CDR1 is LNHDA and CDR2 is SQIVND (reference sequence). This CDR3 is built from 13 residues. This rearrangement joins TRBV19 to TRBJ1-1, with no clear D. The receptor was isolated from a woman aged 18 to 35 in good health and CMV-seropositive. Sequencing was carried out using PBMCs. CDR3 nucleotide sequence: TGTGCCAGTAGTATCCAAGCGCATGGTGAAGCTTTCTTT. Translating gives CASSIQAHGEAFF. Full variable domain (rest looked up from reference TRBV19 and TRBJ1-1): DGGITQSPKYLFRKEGQNVTLSCEQNLNHDAMYWYRQDPGQGLRLIYYSQIVNDFQKGDIAEGYSVSREKKESFPLTVTSAQKNPTAFYLCASSIQAHGEAFFGQGTRLTVV.